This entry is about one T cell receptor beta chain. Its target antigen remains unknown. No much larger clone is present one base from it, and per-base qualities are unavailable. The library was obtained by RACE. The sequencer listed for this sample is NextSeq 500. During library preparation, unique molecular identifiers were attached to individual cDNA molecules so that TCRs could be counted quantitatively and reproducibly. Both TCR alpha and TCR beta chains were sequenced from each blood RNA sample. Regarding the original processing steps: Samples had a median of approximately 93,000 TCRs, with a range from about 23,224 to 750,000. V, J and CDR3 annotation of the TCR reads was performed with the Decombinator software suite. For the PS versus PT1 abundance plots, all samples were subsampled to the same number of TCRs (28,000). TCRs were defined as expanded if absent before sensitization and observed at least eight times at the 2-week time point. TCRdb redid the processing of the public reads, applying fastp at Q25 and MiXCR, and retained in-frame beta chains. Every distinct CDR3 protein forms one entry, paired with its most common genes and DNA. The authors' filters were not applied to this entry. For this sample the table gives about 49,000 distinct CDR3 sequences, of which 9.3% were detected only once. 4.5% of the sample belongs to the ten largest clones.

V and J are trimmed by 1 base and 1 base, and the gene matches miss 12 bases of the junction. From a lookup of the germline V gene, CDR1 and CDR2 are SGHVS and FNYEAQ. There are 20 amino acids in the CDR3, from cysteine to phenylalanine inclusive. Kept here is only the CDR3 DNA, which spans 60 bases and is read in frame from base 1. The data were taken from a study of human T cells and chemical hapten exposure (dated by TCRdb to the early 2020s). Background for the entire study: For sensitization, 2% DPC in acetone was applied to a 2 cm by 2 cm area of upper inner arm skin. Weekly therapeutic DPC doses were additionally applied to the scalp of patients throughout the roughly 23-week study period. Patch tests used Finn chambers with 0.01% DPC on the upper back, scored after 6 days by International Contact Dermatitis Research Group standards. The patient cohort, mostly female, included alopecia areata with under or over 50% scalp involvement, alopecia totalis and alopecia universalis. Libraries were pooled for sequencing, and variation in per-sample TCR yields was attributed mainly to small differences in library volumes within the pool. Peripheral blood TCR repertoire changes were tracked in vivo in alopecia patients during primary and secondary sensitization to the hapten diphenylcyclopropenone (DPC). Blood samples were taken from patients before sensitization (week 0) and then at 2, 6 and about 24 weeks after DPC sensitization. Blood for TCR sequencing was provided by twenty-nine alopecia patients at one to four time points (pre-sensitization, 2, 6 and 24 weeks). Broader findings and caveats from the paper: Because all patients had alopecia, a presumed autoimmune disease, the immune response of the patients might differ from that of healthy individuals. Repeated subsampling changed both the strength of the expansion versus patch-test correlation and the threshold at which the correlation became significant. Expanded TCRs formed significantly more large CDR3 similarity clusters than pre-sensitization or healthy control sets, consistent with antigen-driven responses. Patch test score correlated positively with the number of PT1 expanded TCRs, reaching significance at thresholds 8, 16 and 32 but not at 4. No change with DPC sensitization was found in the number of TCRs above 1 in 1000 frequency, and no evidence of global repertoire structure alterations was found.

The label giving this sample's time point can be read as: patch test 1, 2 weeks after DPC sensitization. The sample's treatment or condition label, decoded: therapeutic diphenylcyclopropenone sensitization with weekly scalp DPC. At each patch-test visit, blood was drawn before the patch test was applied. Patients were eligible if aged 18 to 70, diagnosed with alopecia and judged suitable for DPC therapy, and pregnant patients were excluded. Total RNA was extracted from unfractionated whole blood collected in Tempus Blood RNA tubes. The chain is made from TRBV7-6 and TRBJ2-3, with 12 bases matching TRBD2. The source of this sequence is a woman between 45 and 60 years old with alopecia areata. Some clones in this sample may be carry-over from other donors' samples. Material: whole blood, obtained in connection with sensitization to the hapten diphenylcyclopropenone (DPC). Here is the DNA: TGTGCCAGCAGCTTAGGACTAGCGGGAGCCCTTGCTGCCGGCACAGATACGCAGTATTTT. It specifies CASSLGLAGALAAGTDTQYF. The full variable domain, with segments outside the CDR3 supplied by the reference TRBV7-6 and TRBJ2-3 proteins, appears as GAGVSQSPRYKVTKRGQDVALRCDPISGHVSLYWYRQALGQGPEFLTYFNYEAQQDKSGLPNDRFSAERPEGSISTLTIQRTEQRDSAMYRCASSLGLAGALAAGTDTQYFGPGTRLTVL.